The clone carrying this T cell receptor (beta chain) occurred a few times. The antigen remains unidentified. CDR1 is MDHEN, CDR2 SYDVKM, per germline. The V gene lost 9 bases and the J gene lost 1 base, with 11 bases spanning the gap. The CDR3 is 13 amino acids. The second PCR ran roughly 7 to 11 cycles with a sample-barcoded 5' primer and J-beta primers. Each cDNA was tagged by a template-switch adaptor containing 12 random nucleotides. MiXCR, applied by TCRdb to the 5' RACE reads, yields one record per CDR3 protein. The sample consists of over 1,300,000 distinct CDR3 sequences, 55% to 75% of them appearing once. The data belong to a study of blood T cells in healthy people across ages. Overall study findings and caveats: Per-million-T-cell TCR beta diversity fell roughly linearly with age.

Aged about 6 to 100, donors were systemically healthy Caucasians from Russia. Every donor provided roughly 9.1 milliliters of peripheral blood. V gene TRBV28 combines with J gene TRBJ2-3; D unclear. The TCR comes from a man younger than 35 in good health. Sequenced sample: blood. The CDR3 DNA follows: TGTGCCAGTCGACAAAGGGGCACAGATACGCAGTATTTT. Encoded protein: CASRQRGTDTQYF.